The clone carrying this T cell receptor beta chain was recorded at least ten times. RNA transcripts were the source from which TCR beta CDR3 regions were amplified. A first-round RT-PCR used HTBI primers, followed by a second-round multiplex PCR. TCRdb re-called the multiplex PCR reads through MiXCR, storing one row per CDR3 protein. The table records 650,000 to 800,000 distinct CDR3 sequences, 35% to 50% of them present only once. The data derive from a study of Graves' ophthalmopathy and Graves' hyperthyroidism. J lost 0 bases, V lost 10 bases, and 5 bases had no gene match. Germline CDR1 reads SNHLY; CDR2 reads FYNNEI. The CDR3 consists of 13 residues. Those donors who had ophthalmopathy presented with moderate-to-severe activity, a CAS of ≥3, a NOSPECS of ≥4 and a duration under 3 months. Enrollment excluded any patients with other autoimmune diseases, uncontrolled infections, pregnancy or lactation.

This receptor was taken from an adult man with Graves' ophthalmopathy. The specimen was peripheral blood. The chain joins TRBV2 to TRBJ1-1; 7 bases agree with TRBD1. The CDR3 DNA follows: TGTGCCATACAGGGGTCGGTGAACACTGAAGCTTTCTTT. This codes for CAIQGSVNTEAFF.